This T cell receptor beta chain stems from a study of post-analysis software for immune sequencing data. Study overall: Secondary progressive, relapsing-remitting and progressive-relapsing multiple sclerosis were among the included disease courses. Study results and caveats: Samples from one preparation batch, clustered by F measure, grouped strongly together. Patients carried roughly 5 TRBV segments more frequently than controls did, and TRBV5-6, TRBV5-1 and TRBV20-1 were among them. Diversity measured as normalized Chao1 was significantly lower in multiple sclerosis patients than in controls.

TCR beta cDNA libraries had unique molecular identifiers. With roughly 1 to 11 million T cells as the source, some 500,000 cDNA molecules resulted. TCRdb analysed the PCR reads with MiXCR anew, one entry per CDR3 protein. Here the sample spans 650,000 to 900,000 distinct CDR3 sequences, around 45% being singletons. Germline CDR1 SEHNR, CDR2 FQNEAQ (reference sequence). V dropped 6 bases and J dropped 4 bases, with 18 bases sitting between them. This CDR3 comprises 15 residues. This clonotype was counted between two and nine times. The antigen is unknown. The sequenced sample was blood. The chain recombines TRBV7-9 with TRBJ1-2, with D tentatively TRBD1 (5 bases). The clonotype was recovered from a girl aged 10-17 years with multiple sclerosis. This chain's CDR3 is CASRKEWDGTYGYTF. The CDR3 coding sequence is TGTGCCAGCAGGAAAGAGTGGGACGGAACCTATGGCTACACCTTC.